This TCR beta chain is from a study of T cells after yellow fever vaccination. About the research overall: Where fractions had low cell numbers, libraries were prepared from them with the SMART-Seq v4 Ultra Low Input RNA kit.

This clonotype was recorded a few times. One entry per CDR3 protein, called by TCRdb with MiXCR from the 5' RACE reads. Of just over 300,000 distinct CDR3 sequences detected, around 4% appear once; the ten largest clones hold around a quarter. Losses at the gene ends were 3 bases for V and 4 bases for J; bases not matched to a gene: 7. The V gene's germline CDR1 is SGHRS and CDR2 YFSETQ. The CDR3 totals 15 residues. The TCR originated in a man aged 18 to 30 who received the YFV17D yellow fever vaccine. The sequences come from PBMCs, collected on the day of the yellow fever booster vaccination. The chain has TRBV5-1 and TRBJ1-5, with 7 bases aligning to TRBD1. CDR3 in amino acids: CASSWEGAENQPQHF. The CDR3 nucleotides are TGCGCCAGCAGCTGGGAGGGGGCAGAAAATCAGCCCCAGCATTTT.